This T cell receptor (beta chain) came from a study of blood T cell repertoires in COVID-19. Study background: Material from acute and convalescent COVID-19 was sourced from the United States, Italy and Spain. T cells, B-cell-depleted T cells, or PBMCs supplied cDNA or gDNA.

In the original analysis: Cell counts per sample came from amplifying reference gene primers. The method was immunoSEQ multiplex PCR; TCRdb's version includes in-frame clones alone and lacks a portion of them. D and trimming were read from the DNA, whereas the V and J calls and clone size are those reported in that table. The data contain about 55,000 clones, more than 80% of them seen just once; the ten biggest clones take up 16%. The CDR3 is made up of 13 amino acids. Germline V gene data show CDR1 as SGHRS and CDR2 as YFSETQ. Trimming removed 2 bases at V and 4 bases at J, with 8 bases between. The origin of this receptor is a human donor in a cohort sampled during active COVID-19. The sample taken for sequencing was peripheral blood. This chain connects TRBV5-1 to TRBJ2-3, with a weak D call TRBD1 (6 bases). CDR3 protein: CASSLQGPDTQYF. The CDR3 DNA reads TGCGCCAGCAGCTTACAGGGCCCAGATACGCAGTATTTT.